The 14 T cell receptor beta chains in this list originate from one sample, sequenced in a study of T cell repertoires in cytomegalovirus infection. Using its own MiXCR run on the reads, TCRdb lists one record per CDR3 protein. The repertoire has 200,000 or so distinct CDR3 sequences, roughly 30% of them found once; the top ten carry roughly 29%. Sequencing input: PBMCs. These receptors were obtained from a human donor in good health (CMV status not recorded). Some clones in this sample may be carry-over from other donors' samples.

This chain links TRBV11-2 with TRBJ2-3, with 7 bases fitting TRBD2. V was pared by 1 base and J by 4 bases, with 5 bases of the junction left unmatched. Germline V gene lookup returns CDR1 SGHAT and CDR2 FQNNGV. The CDR3 runs to 15 residues. The CDR3 coding sequence is TGTGCCAGCAGCTTAGGGGGGGGGAATTCAGATACGCAGTATTTT. This sequence encodes CASSLGGGNSDTQYF.

This clonotype was seen more than once but under ten times. The chain has TRBV7-8 and TRBJ2-5; D might be TRBD2 (7 bases). CDR1 SGHVS and CDR2 FQNEAQ come from the germline V gene. The CDR3 is 16 amino acids. V gave up 4 bases and J gave up 1 base, with 16 bases separating them. CDR3 in amino acids: CASSSSGGATQETQYF. CDR3 in DNA: TGTGCCAGCAGCTCGAGTGGGGGGGCCACCCAAGAGACCCAGTACTTC.

This clonotype has a single count. The chain joins TRBV7-9 to TRBJ2-7; weak D call: TRBD2 (7 bases). Germline V gene lookup returns CDR1 SEHNR and CDR2 FQNEAQ (reference sequence). This CDR3 is 16 amino acids long. Trimming stripped 2 bases from V and 1 base from J, with 15 bases between. The CDR3 region is CASSLYRGGGSYEQYF. In DNA, the CDR3 is TGTGCCAGCAGCTTATACAGAGGGGGGGGATCCTACGAGCAGTACTTC.

V and J are TRBV6-1 and TRBJ1-1; weak D call: TRBD1 (5 bases). The ends were cut back, 3 bases at V and 6 bases at J, with 23 bases in the middle. Germline-derived CDR1 and CDR2 are MNHNS and SASEGT. There are 17 residues in the CDR3. The CDR3 region has the DNA TGTGCCAGCAGTGACCTCAAACCGGGACGGGTGGGTCCTGAAGCTTTCTTT. Translating it yields CASSDLKPGRVGPEAFF.

V usage is TRBV10-3 and J usage is TRBJ2-1; D possibly corresponds to TRBD1 (5 bases). Looked up from germline, CDR1 is ENHRY and CDR2 is SYGVKD. This CDR3 contains 15 residues. Trimming took 5 bases from V and 3 from J, leaving 14 bases between them. The CDR3 loop is CAISSRVKIYNEQFF. The CDR3 DNA follows: TGTGCCATCAGTAGCAGGGTTAAGATCTACAATGAGCAGTTCTTC.

This chain joins TRBV6-2 or TRBV6-3 and TRBJ2-3; 14 nucleotides agree with TRBD2. CDR3 length: 16 residues. The ends lost 5 bases at V and 6 bases at J; junction bases unmatched: 7. Per the germline V gene, CDR1 is MNHEY and CDR2 is SVGEGT. The CDR3 sequence: CASSPGLAGGADTQYF. CDR3 DNA: TGTGCCAGCAGTCCCGGACTAGCGGGGGGTGCGGATACGCAGTATTTT.

The gene calls are TRBV5-1 and TRBJ1-3; the D gene is possibly TRBD1 (5 bases). The CDR3 is 13 residues long. Trimming left V 7 bases short and J 0 bases short, with 8 bases between. From germline, CDR1 is SGHRS and CDR2 YFSETQ. The CDR3: CASVDSSGNTIYF. The DNA for the CDR3 is TGCGCCAGCGTCGACAGCTCTGGAAACACCATATATTTT.

CDR3 residues: CSVFGRGTYEQYF. CDR3 DNA sequence: TGCAGCGTTTTCGGACGGGGGACCTACGAGCAGTACTTC. The chain uses TRBV29-1 and TRBJ2-7, with D maybe TRBD2 (6 bases). The CDR3 spans 13 residues. In germline, CDR1 is SQVTM, CDR2 ANQGSEA. Deletions cut 5 bases from V and 2 bases from J, with 13 bases between.

The V gene is TRBV2, the J gene TRBJ1-5, with 9 bases lining up with TRBD1. The CDR3 is made up of 14 amino acids. CDR1 is SNHLY, CDR2 FYNNEI, per germline. J was trimmed by 6 bases and V by 3 bases; bases with no gene match: 3. The CDR3 protein is CASSETGGGQPQHF. The CDR3 DNA reads as TGTGCCAGCAGTGAGACAGGGGGAGGTCAGCCCCAGCATTTT. Using reference TRBV2 and TRBJ1-5 for the parts outside the CDR3, the full variable domain is EPEVTQTPSHQVTQMGQEVILRCVPISNHLYFYWYRQILGQKVEFLVSFYNNEISEKSEIFDDQFSVERPDGSNFTLKIRSTKLEDSAMYFCASSETGGGQPQHFGDGTRLSIL.

This clonotype was counted a few times. The chain recombines TRBV14 with TRBJ2-3; no reliable D call. Trimming pared 3 bases from V and 1 base from J, leaving 11 bases between. The CDR3 consists of 15 residues. Per the germline V gene, CDR1 is SGHDN and CDR2 is FVKESK. In nucleotides, the CDR3 is TGTGCCAGCAGCCATTGGATCGGAGGCACAGATACGCAGTATTTT. This encodes CASSHWIGGTDTQYF.

The chain couples TRBV2 to TRBJ1-2; perhaps TRBD1 as D (6 bases). V lost 8 bases and J lost 4, with 14 bases in between. Germline CDR1 SNHLY, CDR2 FYNNEI. CDR3 length: 13 amino acids. The CDR3 loop is CASGGGVGYGYTF. In nucleotides, the CDR3 is TGTGCCAGCGGAGGGGGGGTAGGCTATGGCTACACCTTC.

This clonotype was detected a few times. V usage is TRBV6-5 and J usage is TRBJ2-2; D is ambiguous. CDR3 size: 11 residues. Per the germline V gene, CDR1 is MNHEY and CDR2 is SVGAGI. Trimming cost V 6 bases and J 2 bases, with 1 base left between them. Here the CDR3 DNA reads TGTGCCAGCAGCAACACCGGGGAGCTGTTTTTT. Translated: CASSNTGELFF.

This clonotype turned up a few times. The gene calls are TRBV2 and TRBJ1-2, with 8 bases lining up with TRBD1. The CDR3 is made up of 13 amino acids. V trimming: 11 bases; J trimming: 6 bases; junction bases outside the gene matches: 11. Germline V gene lookup returns CDR1 SNHLY and CDR2 FYNNEI. As DNA, the CDR3 is TGTGCCCGAAAAGACAGGGGAACCGATGGCTACACCTTC. This translates into CARKDRGTDGYTF.

The rearrangement links TRBV4-2 to TRBJ1-5, with 10 bases identical to TRBD1. Unmatched junction bases numbered 10, after V lost 0 bases and J lost 8 bases. CDR3 length equals 17 residues. Germline CDR1 is LGHNA and CDR2 is YNFKEQ. The CDR3 DNA follows: TGTGCCAGCAGCCAAGAAGTTTCGGGACAGGGGCGTGAGCCCCAGCATTTT. Translating gives CASSQEVSGQGREPQHF.